This TCR beta chain was recorded in a study of cytomegalovirus exposure and HLA in healthy donors. The ends were cut back, 2 bases at V and 0 bases at J, with 8 bases in the middle. The CDR3 extends over 14 amino acids. Germline V gene lookup returns CDR1 SGHRS and CDR2 YFSETQ. The data were produced by immunoSEQ multiplex PCR, yet TCRdb's version contains in-frame clones alone and is incomplete. The sample consists of approximately 270,000 clones, around 85% of them appearing once. The donors were part of the validation cohort of 100 to 150 subjects. That cohort was separate from the first cohort, which comprised fewer than 800 subjects. Of note for this clone: The antigen is undetermined.

Whole-study results and caveats: Cytomegalovirus-associated TCR beta chains were listed, numbering more than 150. Whilst most TCR sequences proved rare, a subset of public TCRs occurred across many donors.

The sequencing input was PBMCs. The sequence came from a woman between 18 and 29 years old in good health and CMV-seronegative. This rearrangement joins TRBV5-1 to TRBJ1-1; no firm D call. Here the CDR3 DNA reads TGCGCCAGCAGCTTTGCGGGGATGAACACTGAAGCTTTCTTT. Translating gives CASSFAGMNTEAFF.